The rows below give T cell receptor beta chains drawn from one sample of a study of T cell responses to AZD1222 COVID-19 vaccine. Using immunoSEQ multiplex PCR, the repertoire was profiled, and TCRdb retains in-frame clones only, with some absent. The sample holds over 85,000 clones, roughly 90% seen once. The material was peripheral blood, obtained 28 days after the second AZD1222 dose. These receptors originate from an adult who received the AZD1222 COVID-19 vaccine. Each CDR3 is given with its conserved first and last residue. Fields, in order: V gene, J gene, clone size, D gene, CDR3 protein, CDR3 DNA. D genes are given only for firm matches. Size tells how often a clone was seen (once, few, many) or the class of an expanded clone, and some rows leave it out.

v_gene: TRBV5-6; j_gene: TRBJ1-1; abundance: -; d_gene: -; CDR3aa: CASSPNWGTEAFF; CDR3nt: TGTGCCAGCAGCCCCAACTGGGGCACTGAAGCTTTCTTT
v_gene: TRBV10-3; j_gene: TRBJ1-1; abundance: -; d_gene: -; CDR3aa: CAISERGGNTEAFF; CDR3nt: TGTGCCATCAGTGAACGGGGCGGGAACACTGAAGCTTTCTTT
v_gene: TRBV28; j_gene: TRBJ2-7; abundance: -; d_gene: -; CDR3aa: CASSSRGGGLNEQYF; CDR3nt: TGTGCCAGCAGTTCCCGCGGAGGAGGGTTAAACGAGCAGTACTTC
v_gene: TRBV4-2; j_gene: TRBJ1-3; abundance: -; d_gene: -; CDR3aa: CASSRGTEWAGNTIYF; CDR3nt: TGTGCCAGCAGTAGGGGGACGGAATGGGCTGGAAACACCATATATTTT
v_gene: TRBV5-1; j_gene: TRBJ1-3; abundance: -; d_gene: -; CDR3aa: CASSLGTGNTIYF; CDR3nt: TGCGCCAGCAGCTTGGGAACTGGAAACACCATATATTTT
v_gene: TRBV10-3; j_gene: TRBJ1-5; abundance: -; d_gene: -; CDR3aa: CAIRTGNQPQHF; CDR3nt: TGTGCCATCAGGACGGGGAATCAGCCCCAGCATTTT
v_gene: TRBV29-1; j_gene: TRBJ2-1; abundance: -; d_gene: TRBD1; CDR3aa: CSASTGEYNEQFF; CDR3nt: TGCAGCGCTTCGACAGGGGAGTACAATGAGCAGTTCTTC
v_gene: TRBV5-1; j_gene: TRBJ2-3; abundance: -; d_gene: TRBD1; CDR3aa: CASSPRGGQSTDTQYF; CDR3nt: TGCGCCAGCAGCCCACGTGGGGGACAGTCCACAGATACGCAGTATTTT
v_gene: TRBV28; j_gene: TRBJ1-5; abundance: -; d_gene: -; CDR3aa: CASSVGALNQPQHF; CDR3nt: TGTGCCAGCAGTGTAGGGGCCCTCAATCAGCCCCAGCATTTT
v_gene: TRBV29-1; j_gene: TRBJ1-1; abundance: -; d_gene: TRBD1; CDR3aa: CSVNQGGTEAFF; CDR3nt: TGTAGCGTGAACCAGGGGGGCACTGAAGCTTTCTTT
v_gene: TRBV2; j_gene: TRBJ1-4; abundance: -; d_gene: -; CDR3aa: CASSEALGEKLFF; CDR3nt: TGTGCCAGCAGTGAAGCGCTAGGTGAAAAACTGTTTTTT
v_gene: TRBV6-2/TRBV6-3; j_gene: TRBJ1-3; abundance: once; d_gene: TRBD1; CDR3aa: CASSTSNRGDTIYF; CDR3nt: TGTGCCAGCAGTACCAGCAACAGGGGCGACACCATATATTTT
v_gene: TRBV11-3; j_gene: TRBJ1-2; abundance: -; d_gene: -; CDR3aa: CASSPKGRANYGYTF; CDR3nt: TGTGCCAGCAGCCCGAAGGGACGAGCTAACTATGGCTACACCTTC
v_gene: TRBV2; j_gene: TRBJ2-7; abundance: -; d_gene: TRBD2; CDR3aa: CASRDDLAGGPVLEQYF; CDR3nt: TGTGCCAGCAGGGACGATCTAGCGGGAGGGCCCGTATTGGAGCAGTACTTC
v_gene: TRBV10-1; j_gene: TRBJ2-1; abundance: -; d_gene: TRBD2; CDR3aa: CASSLTSKAEQFF; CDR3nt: TGCGCCAGCAGTCTGACTAGCAAAGCGGAGCAGTTCTTC
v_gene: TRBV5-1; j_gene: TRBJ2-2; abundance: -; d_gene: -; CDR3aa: CASSPQGEVAGELFF; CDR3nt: TGCGCCAGCAGCCCTCAGGGGGAGGTAGCCGGGGAGCTGTTTTTT
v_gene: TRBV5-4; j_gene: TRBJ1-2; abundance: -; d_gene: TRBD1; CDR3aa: CASSLDYPGGGYTF; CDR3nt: TGTGCCAGCAGCTTGGATTATCCAGGGGGCGGCTACACCTTC
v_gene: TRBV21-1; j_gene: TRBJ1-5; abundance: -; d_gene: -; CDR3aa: CASSKALWDRGLIQPQHF; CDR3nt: TGTGCCAGCAGCAAAGCGCTTTGGGACAGGGGGCTTATTCAGCCCCAGCATTTT
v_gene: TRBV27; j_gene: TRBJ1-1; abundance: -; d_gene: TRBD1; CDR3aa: CASSLSGAGTGVAEAFF; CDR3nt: TGTGCCAGCAGTTTATCTGGGGCCGGGACAGGGGTCGCTGAAGCTTTCTTT
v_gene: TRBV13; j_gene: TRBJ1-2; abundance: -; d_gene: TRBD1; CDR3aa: CASSVRDRGVGYTF; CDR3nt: TGTGCCAGCAGCGTCCGGGACAGGGGGGTTGGCTACACCTTC
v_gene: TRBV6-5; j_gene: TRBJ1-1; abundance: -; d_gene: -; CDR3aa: CASQEAEAFF; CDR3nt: TGTGCCAGCCAGGAGGCTGAAGCTTTCTTT